Below, 6 T cell receptor beta chains from the same sample are listed, as sequenced in a study of graft-versus-host responses after intestinal transplantation. TCRdb keeps only in-frame clones here, not all; method: immunoSEQ multiplex PCR. The sample contains more than 45,000 clones, under 95% of which appear only once. Source: PBMCs, taken roughly 120 days after intestinal transplantation. The receptors stem from a human patient who received an intestinal transplant, so some T cells may come from the graft donor.

The V call is TRBV7-3, the J call TRBJ1-3; D gene unclear. Trimming shortened V by 0 bases and J by 6 bases, and 6 bases separated the two germline ends. CDR1 is SGHTA and CDR2 is FQGTGA in the germline V gene. The CDR3 sequence is 13 residues long. The CDR3 DNA reads as TGTGCCAGCAGCTTAACCCTCCAAAACACCATATATTTT. As protein: CASSLTLQNTIYF. Combining the CDR3 with reference TRBV7-3 and TRBJ1-3 gives the whole variable domain GAGVSQTPSNKVTEKGKYVELRCDPISGHTALYWYRQSLGQGPEFLIYFQGTGAADDSGLPNDRFFAVRPEGSVSTLKIQRTERGDSAVYLCASSLTLQNTIYFGEGSWLTVV.

The CDR3 sequence is CASSSAGSGNTIYF. CDR3 DNA: TGTGCCAGCAGTTCAGCAGGGTCTGGAAACACCATATATTTT. The chain carries TRBV6-1 and TRBJ1-3; D perhaps matches TRBD1 (5 bases). The CDR3 runs 14 residues. Deletions cut 5 bases from V and 1 base from J, with 9 bases between. Germline assignment: CDR1 MNHNS and CDR2 SASEGT.

The V call is TRBV18, the J call TRBJ2-1; D remains ambiguous. From germline, CDR1 is KGHSH and CDR2 LQKENI. The CDR3 consists of 15 residues. V was cut by 2 bases and J by 7 bases, with 15 bases left in between. The CDR3 reads CASSPGTGLSNEQFF. In nucleotides, the CDR3 is TGTGCCAGCTCACCAGGCACGGGCTTATCGAATGAGCAGTTCTTC.

This chain links TRBV7-6 with TRBJ1-1; D unresolved. Trimming pared 4 bases from V and 3 bases from J, leaving 9 bases between. Germline lookup yields CDR1 SGHVS and CDR2 FNYEAQ. This CDR3 contains 13 residues. The CDR3 sequence is CASSSRLDTEAFF. The CDR3 DNA is TGTGCCAGCAGCTCCCGGTTGGACACTGAAGCTTTCTTT. The full variable domain, rest sourced from reference TRBV7-6 and TRBJ1-1, is GAGVSQSPRYKVTKRGQDVALRCDPISGHVSLYWYRQALGQGPEFLTYFNYEAQQDKSGLPNDRFSAERPEGSISTLTIQRTEQRDSAMYRCASSSRLDTEAFFGQGTRLTVV.

The chain joins TRBV5-1 to TRBJ2-4, with TRBD1 matching 10 bases. This CDR3 has 14 residues. Losses at the gene ends were 4 bases for V and 8 bases for J; bases not matched to a gene: 6. The germline CDR1 and CDR2 sequences are SGHRS and YFSETQ. CDR3 residues: CASSPTGQGDIQYF. The CDR3 DNA reads TGCGCCAGCAGCCCGACAGGACAGGGGGACATTCAGTACTTC. The full variable domain, with the rest looked up from reference TRBV5-1 and TRBJ2-4, is KAGVTQTPRYLIKTRGQQVTLSCSPISGHRSVSWYQQTPGQGLQFLFEYFSETQRNKGNFPGRFSGRQFSNSRSEMNVSTLELGDSALYLCASSPTGQGDIQYFGAGTRLSVL.

The chain couples TRBV29-1 to TRBJ2-7; 8 bases are shared with TRBD2. The CDR3 is 13 amino acids. Germline loops: CDR1 SQVTM, CDR2 ANQGSEA. The junction had 7 bases not matched to a gene; V was cut back by 5 bases and J by 4 bases. CDR3 in DNA: TGCAGCGTTCCACTGAGCGGGAGTTACGAGCAGTACTTC. It codes for CSVPLSGSYEQYF.